This TCR beta chain was captured by sequencing in a study of Ad26.COV2.S vaccination and SARS-CoV-2 variants. For the study at large: Participants got Ad26.COV2.S intramuscularly, once or twice 56 days apart. Regarding the study as a whole: The analyses of TCR breadth and depth may have understated the size of total T cell responses. Vaccine and placebo recipients had comparable breadth of non-spike TCRs.

Treatment given: approximately 18 received Ad26.COV2.S at low or high dose, single or two shots; about five received placebo; per-sample allocation not given. After the first vaccine or placebo injection, samples were drawn on day 63. This vaccine is an Ad26 vector that expresses the Wuhan-strain SARS-CoV-2 spike. Data came from immunoSEQ multiplex PCR; TCRdb stores just in-frame clones and leaves some out. The sample lists hundreds of thousands of clones, 89% seen once, with 2.5% to 3% in the top ten. The CDR3 loop spans 17 amino acids. Worth noting for this clone: Its antigen is unknown.

J is TRBJ2-3 and V is TRBV7-5; the DNA was not used to check the table's D call, TRBD1. TRBV7-5 is labeled a pseudogene. Specimen: peripheral blood, collected in a trial of Ad26.COV2.S vaccine versus placebo. The clonotype comes from a person aged 18-60 years who received the Ad26.COV2.S COVID-19 vaccine or a placebo. DNA for the CDR3: TGTGCCAGAAGGCTAGAGACAGGACAAACACACACAGATACGCAGTATTTT. Protein: CARRLETGQTHTDTQYF.